This T cell receptor (beta chain) is from a study of cytotoxic CD8 clonotypes in ibrutinib-treated CLL (TCRdb year 2021). General notes on the study: The cohort was composed of under 12 relapsed/refractory and around 14 treatment-naive patients; IGHV unmutated status was identified in fewer than 18 patients. Responses were partial in roughly 24 patients and complete in 2; after median around 68 months follow-up, about 15 stayed in remission and around 12 progressed. Response samples were obtained after a median of around 11 months of treatment, with a range of roughly 6 to 40 months. An average of around 250,000 productive templates and 94,082 productive rearrangements was obtained per sample. Of the 85 to 95 participants in the trial, about two dozen had longitudinal samples available. Cryopreserved peripheral blood mononuclear cells were collected before treatment, at response, and at either disease progression or sustained remission. Every sample from remission and from progressive disease was obtained while the patients were still on ibrutinib. Results the study describes overall, beyond this receptor: At baseline, clonality was higher than in age-matched healthy donors and showed a strong correlation with circulating CD8+ T-cell counts. Sampling times were not matched between sustained-remission and progressing patients, and lymph node repertoires were not studied. An increase in clonality was observed at ibrutinib response, with clonality remaining stable during sustained remission and falling back toward baseline at progression. Public clonotypes were rare and either contracted or stayed stable during treatment, and the rise in clonality at ibrutinib response reflected the expansion of private clonotypes.

Each clonotype received, on average, around 10x coverage in deep resolution sequencing performed on a MiSeq, where the target depth lay between 1 in 1 million and 1 in 200,000 T cells. TCR beta libraries were generated with the immunoSEQ hsTCRB Kit. The published analysis was carried out like this. ImmunoSEQ Data Assistant and ImmunoSEQ Analyzer were used for data analysis, and V, D and J genes were assigned according to IMGT definitions. Clonality was computed as one minus normalized Shannon entropy of productive rearrangement frequencies, ranging from 0 to 1. Public clonotype analysis was restricted to overrepresented clonotypes comprising at least 0.05% of each patient's repertoire. Roughly 12 age-matched healthy donor repertoires from immuneACCESS were used as controls for clonality. TCRdb stores this immuneACCESS table with in-frame sequences only. Part of the clones is absent; in the studies checked, under half of the shortfall reflects unresolved V genes, and no reason is known for the rest. V, J and clone size are those of that table, while D and trimming were read from the DNA. The sample data list around 330,000 clones, and under 70% of these were observed just once. 6% to 6.5% of the sample belongs to the ten largest clones.

For TCR beta library preparation, approximately 2 micrograms of genomic DNA were extracted from the cryopreserved PBMCs. High-throughput TCR beta sequencing was performed on longitudinal blood samples from CLL patients receiving ibrutinib monotherapy. The patients were enrolled in a single-center, open-label phase 2 trial of ibrutinib monotherapy. Comment on this clone: Which antigen it targets is not known. No base quality values were provided; no much bigger clone lies one nucleotide off.

CDR1 and CDR2 were assigned from the germline V gene as SGDLS and YYNGEE. Spanning cysteine to phenylalanine, the CDR3 consists of 16 amino acids. The retained sequence is limited to the CDR3, 48 bases, with the frame set at the first base. Relative to germline, V is missing 0 bases and J is missing 4 bases, with 5 bases of the junction outside any gene match. The material was PBMCs, obtained after 36 months of ibrutinib treatment. The sequence links TRBV9 to TRBJ2-3; TRBD1 lines up with 10 middle nucleotides. The TCR comes from a human donor with chronic lymphocytic leukemia. The CDR3 protein sequence reads: CASSVATGGSADTQYF. The DNA reads TGTGCCAGCAGCGTAGCGACAGGGGGCTCCGCAGATACGCAGTATTTT. Full variable domain (CDR3 extended with the reference TRBV9 and TRBJ2-3 proteins): DSGVTQTPKHLITATGQRVTLRCSPRSGDLSVYWYQQSLDQGLQFLIQYYNGEERAKGNILERFSAQQFPDLHSELNLSSLELGDSALYFCASSVATGGSADTQYFGPGTRLTVL.